The clone carrying this T cell receptor (beta chain) has only a few counts. Its antigen is as yet unknown. Carried by each TCR cDNA molecule was a unique molecular identifier. TCRdb itself ran the 5' RACE reads through MiXCR, one entry per CDR3 protein. The profile covers just under 45,000 distinct CDR3 sequences, with 22% appearing a single time and roughly 7.2% taken by the ten largest. The data originate from a study of spatial heterogeneity in lung cancer. For the study at large: Available follow-up PBMC samples were sequenced, at a median of approximately two years post-resection.

The study, taken as a whole, reports: More often at tumor resection than at routine follow-up, ubiquitous expanded tumor TCRs were detected in the blood.

The time point was: blood at routine non-recurrence follow-up after resection. Unsorted tumor, nontumor lung tissue or cryopreserved PBMC supplied the whole RNA. Germline V lookup: CDR1 LGHDT, CDR2 YNNKEL (reference sequence). V lost 0 bases and J 11 bases, leaving 10 bases between the germline ends. This CDR3 comprises 12 residues. Specimen: PBMCs, collected at follow-up. The TCR comes from a female donor with early-stage non-small cell lung cancer. This sequence joins TRBV3-1 and TRBJ1-1; maybe TRBD1 (5 bases). CDR3 DNA sequence: TGTGCCAGCAGCCAAGATTCGGGGGAGGCTTTCTTT. It is translated as CASSQDSGEAFF.